These 19 T cell receptor beta chains originate from one sample sequenced in a study of CD8+CD57+ T cells in acquired aplastic anemia. Genomic DNA provided the template from which TCR beta VDJ and CDR3 profiles were obtained. Each CDR3 protein gets one entry after TCRdb re-called the reads with MiXCR. This table holds about 180,000 distinct CDR3 sequences, under 55% found once. Specimen: sorted CD4+, CD8+, or CD8+CD57+ T cells (not recorded which) from PBMCs. These receptors originate from a human donor in good health.

This clonotype was detected many times. This chain's CDR3 is CSARWPSGSGEQYF. The CDR3 nucleotides are TGCAGTGCTAGATGGCCTAGCGGCTCGGGGGAGCAGTACTTC. The gene calls are TRBV20-1 and TRBJ2-7, with 7 bases lining up with TRBD2. This CDR3 region has 14 residues. V shed 2 bases, J shed 7 bases, and the junction held 11 bases outside the gene matches. The germline V gene has CDR1 DFQATT and CDR2 SNEGSKA (reference sequence).

This clonotype was picked up many times. The V call is TRBV19, the J call TRBJ2-1; TRBD1 aligns across 11 bases. CDR1 and CDR2 from the germline V gene are LNHDA and SQIVND (reference sequence). Trimming at V came to 5 bases and at J to 7 bases, leaving 10 bases not matched to a gene. CDR3 length equals 16 residues. The CDR3 bases are TGTGCCAGTAGTCTGACCTGGACAGGGGGCAAGAATGAGCAGTTCTTC. Translation gives CASSLTWTGGKNEQFF.

CDR3 amino acids: CATSGTGDNYGYTF. The CDR3 DNA reads TGTGCCACCAGCGGGACAGGGGATAACTATGGCTACACCTTC. This chain links TRBV24-1 with TRBJ1-2; 10 nucleotides line up with TRBD1. Trimming took 7 bases from V and 1 from J; bases not matched to a gene: 2. The CDR3 runs to 14 residues. CDR1 is KGHDR, CDR2 SFDVKD, per germline.

The chain employs TRBV3-1 and TRBJ2-1; D is unresolved. This CDR3 region has 11 residues. Trimming took 1 base from V and 9 from J, leaving 4 bases between them. The germline CDR1 and CDR2 sequences are LGHDT and YNNKEL (reference sequence). Here the CDR3 reads CASSQAFEQFF. The CDR3, as DNA: TGTGCCAGCAGCCAAGCATTTGAGCAGTTCTTC.

This clonotype was seen many times. V is TRBV5-5 and J is TRBJ1-1, with TRBD1 as a possible D gene (5 bases). V was pared by 2 bases and J by 3 bases, with 8 bases between. The CDR3 length is 13 residues. Germline V gives CDR1 SGHKS, CDR2 YYEKEE (reference sequence). The CDR3 is CASSLDSDTEAFF. CDR3 coding DNA: TGTGCCAGCAGCTTAGACAGTGACACTGAAGCTTTCTTT.

This clonotype was observed at least ten times. The chain employs TRBV6-5 and TRBJ1-1; D is uncertain. Germline CDR1 and CDR2: MNHEY and SVGAGI. V was trimmed by 6 bases and J by 3 bases, leaving 14 bases between them. This CDR3 has 14 residues. CDR3 loop: CASRSSRTDTEAFF. Here the CDR3 DNA reads TGTGCCAGCAGGTCATCCCGGACTGACACTGAAGCTTTCTTT.

This clonotype has more than one count but fewer than ten. The chain has TRBV7-6 and TRBJ1-1; 8 bases are a match to TRBD1. Germline assignment: CDR1 SGHVS and CDR2 FNYEAQ. The J segment lost 3 bases and the V segment lost 6 bases, leaving 3 bases of the junction unmatched. The CDR3 totals 13 residues. CDR3 sequence: CASSYRGYTEAFF. DNA for the CDR3: TGTGCCAGCAGTTACAGGGGGTACACTGAAGCTTTCTTT.

The J gene is TRBJ2-7, the V gene TRBV5-8; no reliable D call. Germline loops: CDR1 SGHTS, CDR2 YDEGEE. Deletions cut 3 bases from V and 0 bases from J, with 10 bases between. CDR3 length: 14 amino acids. CDR3: CASSSRKVSYEQYF. The DNA of the CDR3 is TGTGCCAGCAGCTCCCGGAAGGTCTCCTACGAGCAGTACTTC.

This clonotype was seen just once. CDR3 coding DNA: TGTGCCACCAGCAGAGATAGAAGTCCAGATACGCAGTATTTT. This translates into CATSRDRSPDTQYF. This chain uses TRBV15 with TRBJ2-3; D remains ambiguous. With 0 bases removed from V and 4 bases from J, the gap between germline ends came to 8 bases. This CDR3 is built from 14 residues. Germline V gene lookup returns CDR1 LNHNV and CDR2 YYDKDF (reference sequence).

This chain connects TRBV9 to TRBJ2-3; D possibly corresponds to TRBD1 (6 bases). Germline CDR1 reads SGDLS; CDR2 reads YYNGEE. The V end lost 3 bases, the J end lost 0 bases, and 17 bases lay between the germline ends. CDR3 length: 17 amino acids. DNA of the CDR3: TGTGCCAGCAGCGAATATGGGGACACCTACAGCACAGATACGCAGTATTTT. Translating gives CASSEYGDTYSTDTQYF.

At least ten counts were recorded for this clonotype. The chain links TRBV19 to TRBJ1-5; possibly TRBD1 for D (6 bases). Trimming left V 4 bases short and J 4 bases short, with 14 bases between. From germline, CDR1 is LNHDA and CDR2 SQIVND (reference sequence). This CDR3 is 15 amino acids long. DNA of the CDR3: TGTGCCAGTAGTACCACCCGAGACAGGAATCAGCCCCAGCATTTT. Protein sequence: CASSTTRDRNQPQHF.

This clonotype appeared many times. J is TRBJ1-6 and V is TRBV7-9, with D possibly being TRBD1 (5 bases). Trimming shortened V by 3 bases and J by 7 bases, and 10 bases separated the two germline ends. The germline V gene encodes CDR1 SEHNR and CDR2 FQNEAQ (reference sequence). The CDR3 contains 14 residues. The CDR3, as DNA: TGTGCCAGCAGCTTCCAGACAGTAAATTCACCCCTCCACTTT. Its protein product is CASSFQTVNSPLHF.

In its sample, this clonotype was seen many times. The chain uses TRBV10-3 and TRBJ2-5; D is unclear. The CDR3 covers 12 residues. Germline assignment: CDR1 ENHRY and CDR2 SYGVKD. The V end lost 2 bases, the J end lost 3 bases, and 4 bases lay between the germline ends. CDR3 loop: CAISEGEETQYF. The CDR3, as DNA: TGTGCCATCAGTGAGGGTGAAGAGACCCAGTACTTC.

This clonotype was seen once. A clone one base away is much larger, so this may be a read error. This chain's CDR3 is CASSLALWDLQMQFF. The CDR3 DNA follows: TGTGCCAGCAGTTTAGCGCTGTGGGATCTCCAGATGCAGTTCTTC. This chain links TRBV12-3 or TRBV12-4 with TRBJ2-1; the D is unclear. The CDR3 length is 15 residues. The V gene lost 0 bases and the J gene lost 12 bases, with 18 bases spanning the gap.

A note on this clonotype: A much larger clone sits a single nucleotide away, making a read error possible. CDR3 DNA sequence: TGCAGTGCTAGAGGCTTAGTTAGCGGGACGGCCCACGAGCAGTACTTC. Residues: CSARGLVSGTAHEQYF. V is TRBV20-1 and J is TRBJ2-7; TRBD2 aligns across 8 bases. The CDR3 is made up of 16 amino acids. Per the germline V gene, CDR1 is DFQATT and CDR2 is SNEGSKA (reference sequence). V lost 1 base to trimming and J lost 5 bases; unmatched junction nucleotides: 13.

The chain carries TRBV19 and TRBJ2-7, with D unresolved. V lost 5 bases to trimming and J lost 3 bases, with 11 bases between them. CDR1 and CDR2 (germline): LNHDA, SQIVND (reference sequence). The CDR3 covers 13 residues. The CDR3 loop reads CASSPQLGYEQYF. In DNA form, the CDR3 reads TGTGCCAGTAGTCCCCAGCTAGGCTACGAGCAGTACTTC.

This clonotype appeared many times. V is TRBV20-1 and J is TRBJ1-4; 11 bases agree with TRBD1. The CDR3 consists of 15 residues. V shed 3 bases and J 7 bases; nucleotides not matched to a gene: 7. CDR1 is DFQATT, CDR2 SNEGSKA, per germline (reference sequence). DNA for the CDR3: TGCAGTGCTAGCCTCCGGGACAGGGGGACTGAAAAACTGTTTTTT. Protein: CSASLRDRGTEKLFF.

This clonotype was counted at least ten times. The gene calls are TRBV4-1 and TRBJ1-2; 8 positions match TRBD1. CDR1 MGHRA and CDR2 YSYEKL come from the germline V gene. The CDR3 consists of 14 residues. The J segment lost 8 bases and the V segment lost 5 bases, leaving 10 bases of the junction unmatched. In DNA form, the CDR3 reads TGCGCCAGCAGCGACTCGACAGGGGAGGACGGCTACACCTTC. The encoded protein is CASSDSTGEDGYTF.

The chain is built from TRBV7-3 and TRBJ1-1, with D perhaps matching TRBD1 (5 bases). The CDR3 sequence is 13 residues long. Germline assignment: CDR1 SGHTA and CDR2 FQGTGA. Trimming took 4 bases from V and 11 from J, leaving 17 bases between them. CDR3 region: CASSSLPGKEAFF. CDR3 coding DNA: TGTGCCAGCAGCTCCCTCCCAGGGAAGGAGGCTTTCTTT. Complete variable domain (other parts from reference TRBV7-3 and TRBJ1-1): GAGVSQTPSNKVTEKGKYVELRCDPISGHTALYWYRQSLGQGPEFLIYFQGTGAADDSGLPNDRFFAVRPEGSVSTLKIQRTERGDSAVYLCASSSLPGKEAFFGQGTRLTVV.